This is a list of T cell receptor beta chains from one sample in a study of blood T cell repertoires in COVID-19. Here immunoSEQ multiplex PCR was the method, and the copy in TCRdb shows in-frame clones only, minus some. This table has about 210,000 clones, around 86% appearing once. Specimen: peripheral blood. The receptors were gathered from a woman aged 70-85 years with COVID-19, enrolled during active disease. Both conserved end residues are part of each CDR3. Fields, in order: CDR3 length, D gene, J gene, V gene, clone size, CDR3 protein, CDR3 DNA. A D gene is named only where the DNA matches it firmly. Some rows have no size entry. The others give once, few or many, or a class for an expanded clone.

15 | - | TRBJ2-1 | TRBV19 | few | CASSYPGHSRDEQFF | TGTGCCAGTAGTTACCCGGGTCACTCGAGGGATGAGCAGTTCTTC
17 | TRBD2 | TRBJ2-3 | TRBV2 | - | CASLELLARTPPDTQYF | TGTGCCAGCTTGGAGCTACTAGCGAGAACCCCCCCAGATACGCAGTATTTT
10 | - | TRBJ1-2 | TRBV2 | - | CASSEGKRTF | TGTGCCAGCAGTGAGGGCAAACGCACCTTC
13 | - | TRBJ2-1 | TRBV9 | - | CASSVAAYNEQFF | TGTGCCAGCAGCGTAGCCGCGTACAATGAGCAGTTCTTC
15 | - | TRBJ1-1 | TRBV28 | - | CASSPGSLKQTEAFF | TGTGCCAGCAGCCCGGGGTCTTTGAAACAAACTGAAGCTTTCTTT
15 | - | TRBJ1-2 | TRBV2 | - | CASSDVKGRAYGYTF | TGTGCCAGCAGTGATGTTAAGGGGAGGGCCTATGGCTACACCTTC
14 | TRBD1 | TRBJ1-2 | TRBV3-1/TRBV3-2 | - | CASLGQPPSYGYTF | TGTGCCAGCTTGGGACAGCCACCGAGTTATGGCTACACCTTC
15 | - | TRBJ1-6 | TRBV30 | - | CAWSSQSGDNSPLHF | TGTGCCTGGAGCTCCCAATCAGGGGATAATTCACCCCTCCACTTT
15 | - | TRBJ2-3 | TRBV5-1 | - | CASSLRQGGADTQYF | TGCGCCAGCAGCTTAAGACAAGGAGGGGCAGATACGCAGTATTTT
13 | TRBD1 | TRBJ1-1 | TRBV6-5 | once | CASIAQGSTEAFF | TGTGCCAGCATTGCACAGGGGAGCACTGAAGCTTTCTTT
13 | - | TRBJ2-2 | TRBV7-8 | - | CASSATKTGELFF | TGTGCCAGCAGCGCGACTAAGACCGGGGAGCTGTTTTTT
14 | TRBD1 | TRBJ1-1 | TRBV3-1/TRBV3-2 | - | CASRLGQGTTEAFF | TGTGCCAGCAGGCTTGGACAGGGCACCACTGAAGCTTTCTTT
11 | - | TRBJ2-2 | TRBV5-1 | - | CASRRGGELFF | TGCGCCAGCCGGAGGGGCGGGGAGCTGTTTTTT